What follows are 16 T cell receptor beta chains derived from one specimen sequenced in a study of cytomegalovirus exposure and HLA in healthy donors. Profiling relied on immunoSEQ multiplex PCR, and the TCRdb table lists in-frame clones only, not all of them. The sample shows more than 250,000 clones, about nine tenths of them seen only once. Material: PBMCs. These receptors were taken from a young woman in good health and CMV-seronegative.

The genes are TRBV27 and TRBJ2-7; TRBD1 or TRBD2 may be the D gene (5 bases each). Between the trimmed V and J ends, which lost 9 bases and 3 bases, there was a span of 24 bases. The germline V gene encodes CDR1 MNHEY and CDR2 SMNVEV (reference sequence). CDR3 length: 16 amino acids. CDR3 coding DNA: TGTGCCAGACTCCGATGGCCGGGACCCCACCTCTACGAGCAGTACTTC. This gives the protein CARLRWPGPHLYEQYF.

The chain couples TRBV28 to TRBJ2-7, with 9 bases aligning to TRBD2. Germline CDR1 reads MDHEN; CDR2 reads SYDVKM. The CDR3 is made up of 14 amino acids. Losses at the gene ends were 6 bases for V and 6 bases for J; bases not matched to a gene: 9. CDR3 sequence reads: CASSSRVAGVEQYF. The CDR3 DNA reads as TGTGCCAGCAGCTCGCGGGTAGCGGGAGTCGAGCAGTACTTC.

V gene TRBV27 combines with J gene TRBJ2-5; a possible D gene is TRBD1 (5 bases). CDR1 MNHEY and CDR2 SMNVEV come from the germline V gene (reference sequence). The CDR3 spans 13 residues. V was clipped by 6 bases and J by 2 bases, with 10 bases between them. The CDR3, as DNA: TGTGCCAGCAGGCGACAGTTACAAGAGACCCAGTACTTC. It codes for CASRRQLQETQYF.

The genes are TRBV4-1 and TRBJ1-2; no firm D call. With 1 base removed from V and 8 bases from J, the gap between germline ends came to 14 bases. The V gene's germline CDR1 is MGHRA and CDR2 YSYEKL. The CDR3 contains 14 residues. Written as DNA, the CDR3 is TGCGCCAGCAGCCAAGCTAAGTATTCGGACGGCTACACCTTC. Amino acid sequence: CASSQAKYSDGYTF.

V and J are TRBV28 and TRBJ1-2; D unclear. V lost 5 bases and J 10 bases, leaving 14 bases between the germline ends. This CDR3 contains 12 residues. Looked up from germline, CDR1 is MDHEN and CDR2 is SYDVKM. The CDR3 bases are TGTGCCAGCAGTCTCCTTCAGGTCGCCTACACCTTC. Protein: CASSLLQVAYTF.

The CDR3 protein is CASSQTGSAGYTF. Here the CDR3 DNA reads TGTGCCAGCAGCCAGACAGGGTCGGCTGGCTACACCTTC. The chain uses TRBV14 and TRBJ1-2; 7 bases are a match to TRBD1. Trimming removed 3 bases from V and 7 bases from J; junction bases left unmatched: 5. This CDR3 comprises 13 residues. Per germline, CDR1 SGHDN and CDR2 FVKESK.

The chain combines TRBV2 with TRBJ2-3; D tentatively reads TRBD1 or TRBD2 (5 bases each). The CDR3 runs 13 residues. Deletions cut 10 bases from V and 1 base from J, with 12 bases between. Germline CDR1 reads SNHLY; CDR2 reads FYNNEI. The CDR3 region has the DNA TGTGCCACCGGGGAAGGGGGCACAGATACGCAGTATTTT. Translating gives CATGEGGTDTQYF.

The chain joins TRBV5-4 to TRBJ2-2, with a weak D call TRBD1 (6 bases). From germline, CDR1 is SGHNT and CDR2 YYREEE (reference sequence). Between the trimmed V and J ends, which lost 6 bases and 1 base, there was a span of 16 bases. This CDR3 comprises 16 residues. CDR3 sequence: CASTEQGKRNTGELFF. The CDR3 DNA reads TGTGCCAGCACCGAACAGGGCAAACGGAACACCGGGGAGCTGTTTTTT.

The rearrangement links TRBV29-1 to TRBJ2-1; D remains ambiguous. The CDR3 is made up of 11 amino acids. V lost 5 bases and J lost 6, with 8 bases in between. Per germline, CDR1 SQVTM and CDR2 ANQGSEA. Written as DNA, the CDR3 is TGCAGCGTTATAGTGGGCAATGAGCAGTTCTTC. The encoded protein is CSVIVGNEQFF.

The CDR3 DNA reads TGTGCCAGCAGCTTAGGGCGATACCGGGACAGCCCCTACGAGCAGTACTTC. It yields the protein CASSLGRYRDSPYEQYF. The chain carries TRBV28 and TRBJ2-7; 7 positions agree with TRBD1. The germline gives CDR1 MDHEN, CDR2 SYDVKM. The CDR3 extends over 17 amino acids. The J segment lost 2 bases and the V segment lost 6 bases, leaving 16 bases of the junction unmatched.

The chain carries TRBV27 and TRBJ2-3; 14 bases are shared with TRBD2. With V trimmed by 4 bases and J by 1 base, 7 bases remained unmatched. In germline, CDR1 is MNHEY, CDR2 SMNVEV (reference sequence). This CDR3 contains 18 residues. This chain's CDR3 is CASSSSMTSGRGTDTQYF. The CDR3 DNA sequence: TGTGCCAGCAGTTCCTCTATGACTAGCGGGAGGGGCACAGATACGCAGTATTTT.

The chain is built from TRBV15 and TRBJ2-7; D ambiguous. This CDR3 has 15 residues. Per the germline V gene, CDR1 is LNHNV and CDR2 is YYDKDF (reference sequence). V was clipped by 2 bases and J by 5 bases, with 16 bases between them. The CDR3 DNA sequence: TGTGCCACCAGCAGATCGACCGGGTTAGGCCACGAGCAGTACTTC. It is translated as CATSRSTGLGHEQYF.

The chain combines TRBV4-3 with TRBJ2-4; the match to TRBD2 covers 9 bases. The CDR3 extends over 14 amino acids. Unmatched junction bases numbered 4, after V lost 3 bases and J lost 7 bases. CDR1 LGHNA and CDR2 YSLEER come from the germline V gene. DNA for the CDR3: TGCGCCAGCAGCCAGAGACTAGCGGTTAACATTCAGTACTTC. It codes for CASSQRLAVNIQYF.

V and J are TRBV5-1 and TRBJ2-3, with D perhaps matching TRBD2 (5 bases). The CDR3 consists of 20 residues. Germline V gene data show CDR1 as SGHRS and CDR2 as YFSETQ. V was cut by 2 bases and J by 0 bases, with 25 bases left in between. For the CDR3, the DNA is TGCGCCAGCAGCTTCCCCCTAAGTCTTCCTGACTATTCTAGCACAGATACGCAGTATTTT. Encoded protein: CASSFPLSLPDYSSTDTQYF.

The chain is built from TRBV5-6 and TRBJ1-2, with 8 bases matching TRBD1. V lost 4 bases, J lost 8 bases, and 7 bases stayed unmatched. CDR1 is SGHDT and CDR2 is YYEEEE in the germline V gene. This CDR3 spans 13 amino acids. For the CDR3, the DNA is TGTGCCAGCAGCGAAGGACAGGGTTTCGGCTACACCTTC. Translating gives CASSEGQGFGYTF.

This clone was seen once. The chain uses TRBV6-6 and TRBJ2-1, with D hard to call. V was trimmed by 6 bases and J by 10 bases, leaving 10 bases between them. The CDR3 has 11 residues. CDR1 MNHNY and CDR2 SVGAGI come from the germline V gene (reference sequence). The CDR3 DNA is TGTGCCAGCAGCCCGATATACGAGCAGTTCTTC. Translation gives CASSPIYEQFF.